This T cell receptor beta chain appears in the sequencing data of a study of regulatory T cells in long-lasting Graves disease. Study at large: Prior antithyroid drug treatment in newly diagnosed Graves' patients lasted under 3 months. Whole-study findings and limits: Whereas new patients shared 800 to 1,000 public clonotypes, persistent patients shared more, at 2,500 to 3,500. Persistent cases favored TRBV28, TRBJ1-2 and TRBJ2-5.

The table lists this clonotype with a few counts. Its target is unknown. The authors built TCR beta libraries using iRepertoire HTBI primers and Arm-PCR of CDR3 regions. TCRdb re-derived calls from the multiplex PCR reads in MiXCR, one entry per CDR3 protein. The sample lists 450,000 to 650,000 distinct CDR3 sequences; roughly 15% were seen once. V lost 2 bases and J lost 7, with 10 bases in between. The CDR3 is made up of 14 amino acids. In germline, CDR1 is SGHRS, CDR2 YFSETQ. The time point here: newly diagnosed GD, antithyroid drugs for less than 3 months. RNA extracted from PBMCs served as the sequencing template. These same records also appear under a second study, on T cells in Graves' hyperthyroidism and ophthalmopathy. This second study says: Those with hyperthyroidism were 18 to 65 years old, newly diagnosed, and ill for under 2 months.

This clonotype was obtained from a woman aged 40 to 65 with Graves disease. The chain combines TRBV5-1 with TRBJ1-6; D is perhaps TRBD1 (5 bases). Sequences were derived from peripheral blood mononuclear cells (PBMCs), sampled at new diagnosis, from a patient treated with antithyroid drugs. The CDR3 is CASSFGQKNSPLHF. For the CDR3, the DNA is TGCGCCAGCAGCTTCGGACAAAAAAATTCACCCCTCCACTTT.